Listed here is a single TCR beta chain. Its antigen is currently unknown. It was with 60 Vbeta and 13 Jbeta primers that the PCR ran. Generated by immunoSEQ multiplex PCR, the TCRdb table keeps only in-frame clones and is missing some. Counted here are roughly 99,000 clones, roughly 80% occurring once; the ten biggest clones make up 2% to 2.5%. The data stem from a study of cytomegalovirus exposure and HLA in healthy donors. Findings and caveats of the study: In vitro experiments confirmed that a few CMV-associated chains were specific for CMV antigens. Common viral pathogens seemed to be connected with several of the most significant clusters, according to a later analysis. Previous analysis showed most TCR beta V segments were productive about 90% or about 30% of the time.

The clonotype was recovered from a man in his thirties or forties in good health and CMV-seronegative. Sequencing used PBMCs.

The CDR3 loop reads CATRPRTTNTQYF. CDR3 DNA sequence: TGTGCCACCAGGCCCAGGACTACTAATACGCAGTATTTT. The chain joins TRBV15 to TRBJ2-3; the D gene is possibly TRBD2 (6 bases). Germline V lookup: CDR1 LNHNV, CDR2 YYDKDF (reference sequence). The CDR3 is 13 amino acids. Trimming pared 6 bases from V and 7 bases from J, leaving 14 bases between.